This T cell receptor (beta chain) was sequenced during a study of CD8+ T cells in alopecia areata (dated 2018 in TCRdb). General notes on the study: Treated patients were enrolled in an open-label pilot trial of oral tofacitinib, 5 to 10 mg twice daily, for moderate-to-severe alopecia areata. Tofacitinib was administered for 6 to 18 months, and 6 months of follow-up off drug were then conducted to assess delayed response and recurrence. To study T cell clonal expansion in alopecia areata, the researchers applied high-throughput TCRbeta sequencing to both the C3H/HeJ mouse model and human patients. On the human side, TCRbeta sequencing was run on scalp tissue and on sorted CD4+ and CD8+ peripheral blood T cells from healthy controls and from alopecia areata patients with either patchy or totalis/universalis disease. Patients on tofacitinib were biopsied at baseline and after 4 and 24 weeks of treatment, and several of the patients also had a later scalp biopsy. Scalp clonality was compared across normal scalp (n=4), patchy alopecia areata scalp (n=8), and alopecia totalis/universalis scalp (n=8). The RNA source kit depended on sample type: the PAXgene miRNA kit for fixed scalp, the miRNeasy kit for PBMCs, and the RNeasy kit for mouse skin. TCRbeta CDR3 regions were amplified by immunoSEQ multiplex PCR using 35 Vbeta forward and 13 Jbeta reverse primers.

The library relied on the immunoSEQ multiplex PCR assay. To provide template for TCR sequencing, every sample had RNA extracted and reverse transcribed into cDNA. SuperScript III was used to make first-strand cDNA, primed with a 2:1 mix of oligo-dT and random hexamers. A synthetic immune receptor repertoire was used to gauge amplification bias, and whatever bias remained was removed computationally. In the authors' own workflow: Raw reads were preprocessed to remove errors, and CDR3 was defined by IMGT conventions from the conserved cysteine to phenylalanine. To get clonality, Shannon entropy was normalized by log2 of the number of productive unique TCRs and the result was subtracted from 1. Scalp TCRbeta sequences were cross-referenced with sorted blood CD4 and CD8 repertoires so that the CD4 or CD8 identity of scalp clones could be inferred. The immuneACCESS repertoire file appears here via TCRdb, limited to in-frame rearrangements. These files lack a portion of the clones; in checked studies, under half of the deficit traces to unresolved V genes, and the cause of the others is not known. V, J and clone size are taken as reported in that table, and D and trimming were inferred from the DNA itself. The sample table contains about 180,000 clones; only one count was recorded for approximately 62% of them. The ten largest clones represent about 1.7% of the sample.

The meaning of the sample's time point label: baseline before oral tofacitinib. Lesional scalp punch biopsies and peripheral blood were collected from alopecia areata patients. PBMCs were isolated by density centrifugation and stained for CD3, CD4 and CD8, and CD4+ and CD8+ T cells were sorted on a FACSAria. This clone was observed a few times. Its antigen is unknown. Base quality data are lacking; no much larger clone is found one base away. Overall study outcomes, separate from this receptor: Scalp TCR repertoire analysis is complicated because resident alphabeta T cells in normal human skin are also sequenced, whereas mouse skin is dominated by gammadelta T cells. Shared TCR sequences between patients were less evident than in mice, which may be partly attributable to HLA diversity in the patient population. Higher clonality and more expanded CD8+ clones were observed in lesional scalp than in normal scalp, particularly in alopecia totalis/universalis, a finding suggestive of antigenic drive.

This clonotype was sampled from a human donor with alopecia areata. Sequencing used CD4+ T cells sorted from blood, obtained at week 0.

The DNA sequence is given as TGTGCCAGCAGCTTGGGATATGGCTACACCTTC. It specifies CASSLGYGYTF. The chain employs TRBV5-6 and TRBJ1-2; no D gene call is confident. The germline V gene gives CDR1 as SGHDT and CDR2 as YYEEEE. The CDR3 has 11 amino acids, counting the end cysteine and phenylalanine. The kept DNA is CDR3 alone, 33 bases in frame from the first base. Trimming takes 0 bases from V and 5 bases from J, and the germline ends sit 2 bases apart.